Presented here are 28 T cell receptor beta chains from one specimen sequenced in a study of vaccination and CD4 T cells after COVID-19. Treatment here: roughly 11-day PBMC culture with coronavirus spike peptide pools or control peptides (ViraFEST assay). Their cognate antigens are unknown. Sequencing of the DNA from cultured CD4+ T cells was carried out with the Oncomine TCR Beta short-read assay. TCRdb itself ran the PCR reads through MiXCR, one entry per CDR3 protein. Of 11,000 to 15,000 distinct CDR3 sequences in the sample, approximately 55% were seen once. Material: CD4+ T cells from blood, cultured in vitro. The receptors come from a human donor who had recovered from COVID-19.

The gene calls are TRBV24-1 and TRBJ2-2, with a weak D call TRBD1 (6 bases). The V end was cut by 2 bases, the J end by 3 bases, with 6 bases between. The length of the CDR3 is 14 residues. Per the germline V gene, CDR1 is KGHDR and CDR2 is SFDVKD. In nucleotides, the CDR3 is TGTGCCACCAGTGATTACAGGGACACCGGGGAGCTGTTTTTT. Encoded protein: CATSDYRDTGELFF.

The rearrangement joins TRBV27 to TRBJ2-2; the D gene is possibly TRBD2 (5 bases). The CDR3 has 12 amino acids. Deletions cut 5 bases from V and 8 bases from J, with 9 bases between. Germline V gene sequence: CDR1 MNHEY, CDR2 SMNVEV (reference sequence). For the CDR3, the DNA is TGTGCCAGCAGTCGGTCGGGAGGGGAGCTGTTTTTT. It specifies CASSRSGGELFF.

The V gene is TRBV29-1, the J gene TRBJ2-3, with a weak D call TRBD1 (6 bases). Germline V lookup: CDR1 SQVTM, CDR2 ANQGSEA. This CDR3 is 13 amino acids long. V lost 1 base and J 4 bases, leaving 9 bases between the germline ends. This CDR3 is CSVEVGGADTQYF. DNA of the CDR3: TGCAGCGTTGAAGTAGGGGGAGCAGATACGCAGTATTTT.

In this sample, this clonotype turned up once. V and J are TRBV20-1 and TRBJ2-1; 7 bases fit TRBD2. The CDR3 runs to 13 residues. Germline V gene sequence: CDR1 DFQATT, CDR2 SNEGSKA (reference sequence). After removal of 6 bases from V and 4 bases from J, the junction contained 6 bases not matched to a gene. CDR3 nucleotides: TGCAGTGCCCCCGGACTAGGGTACAATGAGCAGTTCTTC. The encoded protein is CSAPGLGYNEQFF.

This clonotype was detected only a few times. V gene TRBV19 combines with J gene TRBJ1-5; no clear D gene. CDR1 and CDR2 (germline): LNHDA, SQIVND (reference sequence). V was pared by 4 bases and J by 1 base, with 14 bases between. The CDR3 has 16 residues. This CDR3 reads CASSTQPRASNQPQHF. CDR3 in DNA: TGTGCCAGTAGTACCCAGCCCCGAGCCAGCAATCAGCCCCAGCATTTT.

This clonotype has only a few counts. The rearrangement uses TRBV28 and TRBJ1-6, with D possibly being TRBD1 (5 bases). The germline gives CDR1 MDHEN, CDR2 SYDVKM. With 3 bases removed from V and 7 bases from J, the gap between germline ends came to 10 bases. This CDR3 has 14 amino acids. CDR3 protein: CASSLGSGNSPLHF. DNA for the CDR3: TGTGCCAGCAGTTTGGGGTCAGGGAATTCACCCCTCCACTTT.

The V call is TRBV30, the J call TRBJ1-2; TRBD1 aligns across 9 bases. CDR1 is GTSNPN, CDR2 SVGIG, per germline (reference sequence). The trim removed 2 bases at V and 7 bases at J, leaving 8 bases unmatched. The CDR3 runs to 14 residues. CDR3 region: CAWSMGQGGPGYTF. The CDR3 DNA reads TGTGCCTGGAGTATGGGACAGGGCGGTCCTGGCTACACCTTC.

This clonotype was counted a few times. The chain is built from TRBV24-1 and TRBJ1-1, with 7 bases that match TRBD1. The V and J ends lost 2 bases and 4 bases, in that order; junction bases with no gene match: 6. CDR1 is KGHDR and CDR2 is SFDVKD in the germline V gene. CDR3 size: 15 residues. In DNA, the CDR3 is TGTGCCACCAGTGATTCACAGGGGAGGATCACTGAAGCTTTCTTT. This codes for CATSDSQGRITEAFF.

V gene TRBV7-3 combines with J gene TRBJ2-5, with D possibly being TRBD2 (5 bases). Between the trimmed V and J ends, which lost 5 bases and 2 bases, there was a span of 12 bases. Germline V gives CDR1 SGHTA, CDR2 FQGTGA. CDR3 length equals 14 residues. The CDR3 nucleotides read TGTGCCAGCAGCGGCGGACTGGGACAAGAGACCCAGTACTTC. This codes for CASSGGLGQETQYF.

This clonotype was observed a few times. The chain couples TRBV30 to TRBJ1-1; no clear D gene. Trimming took 0 bases from V and 0 from J, leaving 11 bases between them. Germline V gene lookup returns CDR1 GTSNPN and CDR2 SVGIG (reference sequence). The CDR3 contains 15 residues. The CDR3 DNA is TGTGCCTGGAGTGTAGGTGGCAACATGAACACTGAAGCTTTCTTT. Translation: CAWSVGGNMNTEAFF.

This rearrangement joins TRBV20-1 to TRBJ2-2; D perhaps matches TRBD2 (6 bases). Germline-derived CDR1 and CDR2 are DFQATT and SNEGSKA (reference sequence). V lost 5 bases and J 1 base, leaving 17 bases between the germline ends. The CDR3 is made up of 16 amino acids. The CDR3 DNA reads as TGCAGTGCTGCAACCGACCGGGACTGGAACACCGGGGAGCTGTTTTTT. It codes for CSAATDRDWNTGELFF.

This clonotype was detected a few times. The gene calls are TRBV6-1 and TRBJ2-5; 11 bases line up with TRBD2. V shed 2 bases, J shed 2 bases, and the junction held 4 bases outside the gene matches. This CDR3 contains 16 residues. Germline V gene data show CDR1 as MNHNS and CDR2 as SASEGT. The CDR3 loop is CASSEYGTSGQETQYF. The CDR3 DNA is TGTGCCAGCAGTGAATATGGGACTAGCGGACAAGAGACCCAGTACTTC.

The chain uses TRBV2 and TRBJ1-2; D ambiguous. Germline CDR1 reads SNHLY; CDR2 reads FYNNEI. V was trimmed by 3 bases and J by 0 bases, leaving 8 bases between them. This CDR3 has 14 amino acids. CDR3 protein: CASSDALSNYGYTF. The CDR3 DNA sequence: TGTGCCAGCAGTGATGCCTTGTCTAACTATGGCTACACCTTC. Full variable domain (remainder filled in from reference TRBV2 and TRBJ1-2): EPEVTQTPSHQVTQMGQEVILRCVPISNHLYFYWYRQILGQKVEFLVSFYNNEISEKSEIFDDQFSVERPDGSNFTLKIRSTKLEDSAMYFCASSDALSNYGYTFGSGTRLTVV.

This chain links TRBV20-1 with TRBJ1-1; TRBD1 might be the D (5 bases). The CDR3 has 15 amino acids. Germline lookup yields CDR1 DFQATT and CDR2 SNEGSKA (reference sequence). V lost 4 bases and J 2 bases, leaving 17 bases between the germline ends. CDR3 nucleotides: TGCAGTGCTATCCCCTCCACGGGGCCAAACACTGAAGCTTTCTTT. Translation gives CSAIPSTGPNTEAFF.

This clonotype was seen only once. The chain is built from TRBV20-1 and TRBJ2-7; tentative D call: TRBD1 (5 bases). The germline CDR1 and CDR2 sequences are DFQATT and SNEGSKA (reference sequence). V lost 6 bases to trimming and J lost 3 bases, with 18 bases between them. The CDR3 spans 14 residues. The CDR3 spells CSAKGTGALYEQYF. In nucleotides, the CDR3 is TGCAGTGCCAAAGGCACAGGAGCCCTCTACGAGCAGTACTTC.

The J gene is TRBJ1-5, the V gene TRBV5-1; 8 bases agree with TRBD1. Trimming cost V 6 bases and J 7 bases; bases outside gene matches: 9. Germline V CDR1 and CDR2: SGHRS, YFSETQ. This CDR3 region has 14 residues. The CDR3 DNA follows: TGCGCCAGCACCGAAACAGGGGGAGGCCAGCCCCAGCATTTT. As protein: CASTETGGGQPQHF.

The chain has TRBV10-3 and TRBJ2-6; no firm D call. This CDR3 spans 15 amino acids. V gave up 3 bases and J gave up 1 base, with 7 bases separating them. The germline CDR1 and CDR2 sequences are ENHRY and SYGVKD. Here the CDR3 reads CAISDAFSGANVLTF. CDR3 DNA sequence: TGTGCCATCAGTGATGCGTTTTCTGGGGCCAACGTCCTGACTTTC.

V gene TRBV20-1 combines with J gene TRBJ1-4, with D maybe TRBD1 (6 bases). Trimming shortened V by 5 bases and J by 8 bases, and 18 bases separated the two germline ends. The germline CDR1 and CDR2 sequences are DFQATT and SNEGSKA (reference sequence). The CDR3 totals 14 residues. The CDR3 bases are TGCAGTGCTCCGCGTCGACAGGTCGGCGAAAAACTGTTTTTT. This gives the protein CSAPRRQVGEKLFF.

This clonotype was seen more than once but under ten times. The chain uses TRBV7-2 and TRBJ1-1; 7 positions agree with TRBD1. Looked up from germline, CDR1 is SGHTA and CDR2 is FQGNSA. This CDR3 spans 13 amino acids. After removal of 4 bases from V and 1 base from J, the junction contained 0 bases not matched to a gene. The CDR3: CASSWTGNTEAFF. DNA for the CDR3: TGTGCCAGCAGCTGGACAGGGAACACTGAAGCTTTCTTT.

The chain couples TRBV20-1 to TRBJ1-1; no clear D gene. V gave up 0 bases and J gave up 3 bases, with 17 bases separating them. This CDR3 contains 16 residues. Germline V gives CDR1 DFQATT, CDR2 SNEGSKA (reference sequence). The CDR3 nucleotides are TGCAGTGCTAGAGATCTAAAATCTGGCGCTGACACTGAAGCTTTCTTT. This sequence encodes CSARDLKSGADTEAFF.

In this sample, this clonotype turned up once. The chain couples TRBV7-2 to TRBJ2-1, with a tentative D call TRBD2 (5 bases). The germline V gene has CDR1 SGHTA and CDR2 FQGNSA. The CDR3 consists of 14 residues. Deletions cut 2 bases from V and 4 bases from J, with 9 bases between. CDR3 amino acids: CASSLRTGYNEQFF. The CDR3 nucleotides are TGTGCCAGCAGCTTAAGGACGGGGTACAATGAGCAGTTCTTC.

The chain has TRBV27 and TRBJ1-6; 7 bases map to TRBD1. There are 15 residues in the CDR3. Trimming at V came to 2 bases and at J to 9 bases, leaving 7 bases not matched to a gene. Germline CDR1 is MNHEY and CDR2 is SMNVEV (reference sequence). CDR3 DNA sequence: TGTGCCAGCAGTTTAGAGGGCAGGGGGGGTTCACCCCTCCACTTT. Translation gives CASSLEGRGGSPLHF.

The rearrangement uses TRBV7-2 and TRBJ2-1; 11 nucleotides align to TRBD2. After removal of 4 bases from V and 4 bases from J, the junction contained 3 bases not matched to a gene. Germline V gene data show CDR1 as SGHTA and CDR2 as FQGNSA. The CDR3 is 15 amino acids. The CDR3: CASSWGLAEYNEQFF. CDR3 bases: TGTGCCAGCAGCTGGGGACTAGCGGAATACAATGAGCAGTTCTTC.

The CDR3 sequence: CASSETGVGTDTQYF. DNA for the CDR3: TGTGCCAGCAGCGAAACAGGGGTCGGCACAGATACGCAGTATTTT. V is TRBV11-1 and J is TRBJ2-3, with 7 bases lining up with TRBD1. V dropped 5 bases and J dropped 1; count of bases not matched to a gene: 6. The length of the CDR3 is 15 residues. CDR1 is SGHAT and CDR2 is FQDESV in the germline V gene (reference sequence).

The rearrangement joins TRBV11-2 to TRBJ1-1; no clear D. Trimming cost V 2 bases and J 3 bases, with 10 bases left between them. The CDR3 sequence is 14 residues long. The germline V gene has CDR1 SGHAT and CDR2 FQNNGV. The CDR3 protein is CASSLRYAYTEAFF. Written as DNA, the CDR3 is TGTGCCAGCAGCTTAAGGTATGCGTACACTGAAGCTTTCTTT.

The chain uses TRBV19 and TRBJ2-1, with 14 bases matching TRBD2. The V gene end was trimmed by 3 bases and the J gene end by 12 bases; junction bases not matched to a gene: 10. Germline V CDR1 and CDR2: LNHDA, SQIVND (reference sequence). The CDR3 sequence is 16 residues long. The CDR3 DNA reads TGTGCCAGTAGTATGTGGTCCGGACTAGCGGGAGGTTCGCAGTTCTTC. Translation gives CASSMWSGLAGGSQFF. Looking up the rest from reference TRBV19 and TRBJ2-1 gives the full variable domain: DGGITQSPKYLFRKEGQNVTLSCEQNLNHDAMYWYRQDPGQGLRLIYYSQIVNDFQKGDIAEGYSVSREKKESFPLTVTSAQKNPTAFYLCASSMWSGLAGGSQFFGPGTRLTVL.

The chain is built from TRBV5-1 and TRBJ1-2; unclear D gene. Germline assignment: CDR1 SGHRS and CDR2 YFSETQ. V was clipped by 4 bases and J by 6 bases, with 16 bases between them. There are 14 residues in the CDR3. The CDR3 sequence is CASSRREGIDGYTF. The DNA for the CDR3 is TGCGCCAGCAGCAGGAGGGAAGGCATTGATGGCTACACCTTC.

The chain uses TRBV5-1 and TRBJ2-3; no clear D. Deletions cut 1 base from V and 4 bases from J, with 10 bases between. The V gene's germline CDR1 is SGHRS and CDR2 YFSETQ. This CDR3 contains 14 residues. This CDR3 is CASSLLGAADTQYF. In DNA form, the CDR3 reads TGCGCCAGCAGCTTGTTGGGTGCGGCAGATACGCAGTATTTT.